This TCR beta chain is from a study of T-cell memory formation after mild COVID-19. Study-wide findings and caveats: Pre-infection memory carried some responding clones, suggesting that cross-reactive memory joined. CD4/CD8 balance held among clones contracting day 15 to 85, and later expanders leaned CD4+. Second-wave clones that peaked on day 37 lacked confirmed SARS-CoV-2 specificity.

This clonotype was seen ten or more times. Antigen: not known. The germline gives CDR1 MNHNS, CDR2 SASEGT. The CDR3 covers 14 residues. Trimming cost V 7 bases and J 0 bases, with 13 bases left between them. MiXCR was run by TCRdb on the 5' RACE reads, yielding one entry per CDR3 protein. The sample holds around 340,000 distinct CDR3 sequences, roughly 13% seen once. This sequence joins TRBV6-1 and TRBJ2-7; D might be TRBD2 (5 bases). Sequenced input: PBMCs or a T cell subset sorted from them (not recorded which). The source of this sequence is a man between 18 and 35 years old who had mild COVID-19 (a few samples of this study predate the infection). Cell type and time point are not known. CDR3 protein: CASTPDWSSYEQYV. CDR3 DNA: TGTGCCAGCACTCCGGACTGGTCCTCCTACGAGCAGTACGTC.